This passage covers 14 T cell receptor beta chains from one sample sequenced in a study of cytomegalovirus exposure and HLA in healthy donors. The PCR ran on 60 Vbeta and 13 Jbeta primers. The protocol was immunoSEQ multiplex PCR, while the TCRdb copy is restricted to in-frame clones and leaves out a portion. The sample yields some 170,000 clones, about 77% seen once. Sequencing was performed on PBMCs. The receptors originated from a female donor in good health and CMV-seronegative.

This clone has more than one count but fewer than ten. The DNA of the CDR3 is TGTGCCAGCAGCTTAAGGACTCCAGCGAACACCGGGGAGCTGTTTTTT. This codes for CASSLRTPANTGELFF. The genes are TRBV13 and TRBJ2-2; weak D call: TRBD2 (5 bases). The V end lost 2 bases, the J end lost 0 bases, and 10 bases lay between the germline ends. Germline V lookup: CDR1 PRHDT, CDR2 FYEKMQ (reference sequence). The CDR3 contains 16 residues.

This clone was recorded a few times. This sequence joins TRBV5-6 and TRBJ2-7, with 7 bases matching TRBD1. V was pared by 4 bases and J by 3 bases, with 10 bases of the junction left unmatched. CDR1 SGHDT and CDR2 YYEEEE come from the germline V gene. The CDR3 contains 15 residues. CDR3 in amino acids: CASSPGTALLYEQYF. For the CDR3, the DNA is TGTGCCAGCAGCCCAGGGACAGCTCTACTCTACGAGCAGTACTTC.

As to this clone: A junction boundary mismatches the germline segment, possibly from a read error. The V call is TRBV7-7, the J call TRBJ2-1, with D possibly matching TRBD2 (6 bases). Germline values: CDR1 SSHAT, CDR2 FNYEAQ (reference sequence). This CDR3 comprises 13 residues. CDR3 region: CASSLQAGSEQFF. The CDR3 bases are TGTGCTAGCAGCTTACAAGCGGGCAGTGAGCAGTTCTTC.

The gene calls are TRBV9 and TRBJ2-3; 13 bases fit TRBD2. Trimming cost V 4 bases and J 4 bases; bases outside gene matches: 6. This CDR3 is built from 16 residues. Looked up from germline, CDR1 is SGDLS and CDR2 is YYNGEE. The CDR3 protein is CASSPRLAGGPDTQYF. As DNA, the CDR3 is TGTGCCAGCAGCCCACGACTAGCGGGAGGCCCAGATACGCAGTATTTT.

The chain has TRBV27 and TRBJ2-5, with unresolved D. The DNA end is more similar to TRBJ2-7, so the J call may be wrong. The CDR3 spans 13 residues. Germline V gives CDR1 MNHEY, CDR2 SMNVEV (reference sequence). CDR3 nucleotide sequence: TGTGCCAGCAGTCCATACCCGAGCTACGAGCAGTACTTC. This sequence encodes CASSPYPSYEQYF.

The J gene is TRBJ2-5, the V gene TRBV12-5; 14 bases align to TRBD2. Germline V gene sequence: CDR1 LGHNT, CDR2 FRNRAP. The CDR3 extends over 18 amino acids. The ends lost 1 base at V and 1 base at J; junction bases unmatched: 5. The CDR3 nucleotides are TGTGCTAGTGGTTTGGAGACTAGCGGGGGGGACGTCCAAGAGACCCAGTACTTC. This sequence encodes CASGLETSGGDVQETQYF.

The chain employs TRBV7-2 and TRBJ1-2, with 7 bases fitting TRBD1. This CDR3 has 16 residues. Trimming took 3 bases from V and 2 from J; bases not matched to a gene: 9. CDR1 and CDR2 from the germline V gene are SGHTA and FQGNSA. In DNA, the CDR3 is TGTGCCAGCAGCTTCCTGACAGGGACCCTAAACTATGGCTACACCTTC. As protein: CASSFLTGTLNYGYTF. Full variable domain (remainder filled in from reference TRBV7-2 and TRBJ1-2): GAGVSQSPSNKVTEKGKDVELRCDPISGHTALYWYRQSLGQGLEFLIYFQGNSAPDKSGLPSDRFSAERTGGSVSTLTIQRTQQEDSAVYLCASSFLTGTLNYGYTFGSGTRLTVV.

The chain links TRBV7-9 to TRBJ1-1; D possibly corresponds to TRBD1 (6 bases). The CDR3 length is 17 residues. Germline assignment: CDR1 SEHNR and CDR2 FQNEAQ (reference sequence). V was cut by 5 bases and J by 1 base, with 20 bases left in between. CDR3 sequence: CASSEKARDNSNTEAFF. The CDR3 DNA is TGTGCCAGCAGCGAAAAGGCCCGGGACAACTCGAACACTGAAGCTTTCTTT.

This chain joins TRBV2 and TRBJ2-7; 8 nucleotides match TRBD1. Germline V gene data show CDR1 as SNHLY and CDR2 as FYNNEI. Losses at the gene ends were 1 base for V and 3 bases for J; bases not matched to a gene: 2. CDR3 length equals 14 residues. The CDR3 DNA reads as TGTGCCAGCAGTGAAGGCGGACAGGGCTACGAGCAGTACTTC. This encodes CASSEGGQGYEQYF.

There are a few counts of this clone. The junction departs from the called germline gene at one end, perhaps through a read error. CDR3 in amino acids: CSSSLSSAGNTIYF. As DNA, the CDR3 is TGTTCCAGCAGCTTATCCTCGGCTGGAAACACCATATATTTT. The J gene is TRBJ1-3, the V gene TRBV7-9; D is undetermined. The CDR3 contains 14 residues. The germline CDR1 and CDR2 sequences are SEHNR and FQNEAQ (reference sequence). Complete variable domain (other parts from reference TRBV7-9 and TRBJ1-3): DTGVSQNPRHKITKRGQNVTFRCDPISEHNRLYWYRQTLGQGPEFLTYFQNEAQLEKSRLLSDRFSAERPKGSFSTLEIQRTEQGDSAMYLCSSSLSSAGNTIYFGEGSWLTVV.

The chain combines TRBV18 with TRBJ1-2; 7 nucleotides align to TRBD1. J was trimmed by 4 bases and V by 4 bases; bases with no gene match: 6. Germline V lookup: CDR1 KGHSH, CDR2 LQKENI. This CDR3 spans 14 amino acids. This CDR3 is CASSRQGFGYGYTF. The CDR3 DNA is TGTGCCAGCTCACGACAGGGTTTTGGCTATGGCTACACCTTC.

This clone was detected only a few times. This CDR3 is CATAPGSTDTQYF. In nucleotides, the CDR3 is TGTGCCACCGCTCCAGGGAGCACAGATACGCAGTATTTT. The V call is TRBV19, the J call TRBJ2-3, with D possibly matching TRBD1 (5 bases). The V gene's germline CDR1 is LNHDA and CDR2 SQIVND (reference sequence). The V and J ends lost 10 bases and 0 bases respectively, with 11 bases between them. The CDR3 extends over 13 amino acids.

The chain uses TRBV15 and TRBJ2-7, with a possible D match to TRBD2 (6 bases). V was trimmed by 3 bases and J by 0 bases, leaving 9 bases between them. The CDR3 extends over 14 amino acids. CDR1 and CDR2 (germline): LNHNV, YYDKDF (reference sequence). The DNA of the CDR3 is TGTGCCACCAGCAGCGCCGGGAGCTCCTACGAGCAGTACTTC. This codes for CATSSAGSSYEQYF.

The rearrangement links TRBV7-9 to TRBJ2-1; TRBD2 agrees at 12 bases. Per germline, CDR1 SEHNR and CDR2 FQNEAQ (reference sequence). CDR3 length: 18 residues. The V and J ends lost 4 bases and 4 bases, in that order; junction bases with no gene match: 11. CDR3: CASSSRPVTSGGYNEQFF. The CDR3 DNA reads TGTGCCAGCAGCTCTAGGCCCGTGACTAGCGGGGGATACAATGAGCAGTTCTTC.